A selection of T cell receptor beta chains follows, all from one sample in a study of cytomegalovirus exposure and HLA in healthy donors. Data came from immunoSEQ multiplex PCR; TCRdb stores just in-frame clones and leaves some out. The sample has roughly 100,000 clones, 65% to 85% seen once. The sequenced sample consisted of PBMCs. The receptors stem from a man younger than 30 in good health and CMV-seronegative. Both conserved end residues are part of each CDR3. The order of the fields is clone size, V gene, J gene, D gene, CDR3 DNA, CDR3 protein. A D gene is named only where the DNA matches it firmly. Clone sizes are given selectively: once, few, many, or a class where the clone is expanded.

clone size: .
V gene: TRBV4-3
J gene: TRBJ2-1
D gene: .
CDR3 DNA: TGCGCCAGCAGCCGGGACCTGGGACTCAATGAGCAGTTCTTC
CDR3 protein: CASSRDLGLNEQFF

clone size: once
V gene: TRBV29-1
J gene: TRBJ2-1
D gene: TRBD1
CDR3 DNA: TGCAGCGTTGGACAGGGGGAAGGGTACAATGAGCAGTTCTTC
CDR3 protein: CSVGQGEGYNEQFF

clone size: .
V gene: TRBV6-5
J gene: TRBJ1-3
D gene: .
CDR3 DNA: TGTGCCAGCAGTTCTGGGACAACCAAGACTGGAAACACCATATATTTT
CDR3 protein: CASSSGTTKTGNTIYF

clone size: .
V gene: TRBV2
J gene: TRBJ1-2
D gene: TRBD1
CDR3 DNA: TGTGCCAGCAGTGAGGTGACAGGGGTCCTCTATGGCTACACCTTC
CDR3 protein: CASSEVTGVLYGYTF

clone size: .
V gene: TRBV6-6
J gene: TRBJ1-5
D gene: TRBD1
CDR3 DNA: TGTGCCAGCAGTGGAGACAGGGTTCGGCAGCCCCAGCATTTT
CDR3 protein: CASSGDRVRQPQHF

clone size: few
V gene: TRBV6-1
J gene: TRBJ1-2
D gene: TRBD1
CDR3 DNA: TGTGCCAGCAGTGTCCAGGGACAGAACTATGGCTACACCTTC
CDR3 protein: CASSVQGQNYGYTF

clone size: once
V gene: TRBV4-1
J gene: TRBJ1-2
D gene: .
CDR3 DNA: TGCGCCAGCAGCCAAGACGACCGGACGGGGGTAAATGGCTACACCTTC
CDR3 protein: CASSQDDRTGVNGYTF

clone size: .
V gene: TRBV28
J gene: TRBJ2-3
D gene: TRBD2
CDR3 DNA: TGTGCCAGCACCCCTTCAGGGCTCTGGGCGGGAGCAATAGATACGCAGTATTTT
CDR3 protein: CASTPSGLWAGAIDTQYF

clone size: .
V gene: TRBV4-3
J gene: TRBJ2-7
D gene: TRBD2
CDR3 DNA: TGCGCCAGCAGCCAGGGCTTGACACGGCGGCCGGGAGCGGGAGGTTCCTACGAGCAGTACTTC
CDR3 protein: CASSQGLTRRPGAGGSYEQYF

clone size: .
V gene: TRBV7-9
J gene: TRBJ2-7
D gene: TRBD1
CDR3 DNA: TGTGCCAGCAGCCAGGACAGGGTCTCCTACGAGCAGTACTTC
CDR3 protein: CASSQDRVSYEQYF

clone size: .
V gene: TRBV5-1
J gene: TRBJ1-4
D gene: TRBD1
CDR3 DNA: TGCGCCAGCAGCCTACAGGGGGCGCCGGGAGAAAAACTGTTTTTT
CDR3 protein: CASSLQGAPGEKLFF

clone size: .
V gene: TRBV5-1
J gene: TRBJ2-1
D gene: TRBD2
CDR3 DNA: TGCGCCAGCAGCTCATGGGGCCTAGCGGGAGGCGTAAATGAGCAGTTCTTC
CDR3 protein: CASSSWGLAGGVNEQFF